The clone carrying this TCR beta chain was seen more than once but under ten times. Its antigen is unknown. The data derive from a study of shared clonotypes between healthy human individuals. Study results and caveats: Represented diversity (both genetic and exposure-history) was limited by the small number of donors.

CDR1 is MDHEN, CDR2 SYDVKM, per germline. The CDR3 loop spans 12 amino acids. Trimming took 7 bases from V and 7 from J, leaving 13 bases between them. Measured with immunoSEQ multiplex PCR; TCRdb has only the in-frame clones, and not every one. The sample carries about half a million clones, more than 70% recorded once. The clonotype originates from a woman aged 40 to 50 in good health. Some clones in this sample may be carry-over from other donors' samples. The V call is TRBV28, the J call TRBJ1-2, with D maybe TRBD1 (5 bases). The specimen sequenced was PBMCs. This CDR3 is CASTAGQSGYTF. In nucleotides, the CDR3 is TGTGCCAGCACCGCGGGGCAGAGTGGCTACACCTTC.